This TCR beta chain was profiled in a study of T cells expressing NK-cell markers. Turning to the study itself: The TCR beta repertoires originated in sorted CD3+CD56+NKG2C+, CD3+CD56+NKG2C- and CD3+CD56-NKG2C+ T cells. Serological testing identified seven of the eight sequenced donors as HCMV-seropositive and one as seronegative. Study-level findings and limits: HCMV specificity was not established for the expanded NKG2C+ T cell clones. CD8+ T cells in 5 to 7 donors included dominant NKG2C+ clonotypes at 1.0-7.0%.

The CDR3 runs 16 residues. CDR1 is MNHEY and CDR2 is SVGAGI in the germline V gene. TCRdb processed the 5' RACE reads again and assigns one entry to each CDR3 protein, with no DNA. This sample's clone table lists fewer than 550,000 distinct CDR3 sequences. Points on this clonotype: Its antigen is unidentified.

Sequencing was done on a sample of blood T cells: a sorted CD56 or NKG2C T cell subset, CD4+ or CD8+ T cells, or bulk PBMC T cells (not recorded which). The receptor was isolated from a woman in her forties or fifties in good health. The gene calls are TRBV6-5 and TRBJ2-3; the D gene TCRdb calls, TRBD1, cannot be checked with no DNA. The CDR3 spells CASSSGSAFSTDTQYF.